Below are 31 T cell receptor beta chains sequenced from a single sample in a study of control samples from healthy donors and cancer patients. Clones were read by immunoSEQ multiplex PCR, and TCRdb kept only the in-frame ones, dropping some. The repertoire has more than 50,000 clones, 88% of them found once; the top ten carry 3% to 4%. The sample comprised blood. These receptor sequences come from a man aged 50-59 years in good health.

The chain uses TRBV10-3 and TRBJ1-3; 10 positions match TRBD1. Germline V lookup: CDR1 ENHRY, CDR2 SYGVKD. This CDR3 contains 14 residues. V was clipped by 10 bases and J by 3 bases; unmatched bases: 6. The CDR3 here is CATRQGAGGNTIYF. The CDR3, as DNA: TGTGCCACCCGACAGGGGGCTGGTGGAAACACCATATATTTT.

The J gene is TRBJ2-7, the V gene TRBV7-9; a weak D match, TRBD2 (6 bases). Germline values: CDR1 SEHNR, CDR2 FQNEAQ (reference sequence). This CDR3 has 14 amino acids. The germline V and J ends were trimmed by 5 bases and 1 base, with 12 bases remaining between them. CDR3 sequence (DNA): TGTGCCAGCAGCCCGGGGACTTTTTCCTACGAGCAGTACTTC. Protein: CASSPGTFSYEQYF.

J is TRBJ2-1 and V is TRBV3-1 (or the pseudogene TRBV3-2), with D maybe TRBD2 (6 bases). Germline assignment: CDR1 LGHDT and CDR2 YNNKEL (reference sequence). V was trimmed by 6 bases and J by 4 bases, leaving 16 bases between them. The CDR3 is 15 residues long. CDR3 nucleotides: TGTGCCAGCAGGAGGACTACAGCAACATACAATGAGCAGTTCTTC. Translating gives CASRRTTATYNEQFF.

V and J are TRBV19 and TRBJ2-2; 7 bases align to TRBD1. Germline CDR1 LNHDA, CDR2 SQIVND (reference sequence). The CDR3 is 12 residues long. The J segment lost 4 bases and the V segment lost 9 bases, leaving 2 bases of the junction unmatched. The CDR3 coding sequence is TGTGCCAGCCGACAGGGCACCGGGGAGCTGTTTTTT. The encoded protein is CASRQGTGELFF.

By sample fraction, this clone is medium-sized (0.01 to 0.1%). CDR3 DNA: TGTGCCAGCAGTGAGGGGACTAGCGGCACAGATACGCAGTATTTT. Protein: CASSEGTSGTDTQYF. V is TRBV6-4 and J is TRBJ2-3; TRBD2 agrees at 10 bases. CDR3 length: 15 amino acids. Germline CDR1 is MRHNA and CDR2 is SNTAGT. The V gene end was trimmed by 3 bases and the J gene end by 1 base; junction bases not matched to a gene: 1.

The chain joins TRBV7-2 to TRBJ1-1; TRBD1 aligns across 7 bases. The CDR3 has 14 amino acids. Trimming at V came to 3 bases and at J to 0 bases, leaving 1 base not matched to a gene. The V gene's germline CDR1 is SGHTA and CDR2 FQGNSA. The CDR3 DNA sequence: TGTGCCAGCAGCTTGACAGGGATGAACACTGAAGCTTTCTTT. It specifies CASSLTGMNTEAFF.

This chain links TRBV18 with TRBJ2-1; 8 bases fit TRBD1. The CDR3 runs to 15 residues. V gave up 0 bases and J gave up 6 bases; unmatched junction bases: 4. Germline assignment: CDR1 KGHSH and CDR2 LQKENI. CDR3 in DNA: TGTGCCAGCTCACCACCAACAGGGGGGCCCAATGAGCAGTTCTTC. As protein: CASSPPTGGPNEQFF.

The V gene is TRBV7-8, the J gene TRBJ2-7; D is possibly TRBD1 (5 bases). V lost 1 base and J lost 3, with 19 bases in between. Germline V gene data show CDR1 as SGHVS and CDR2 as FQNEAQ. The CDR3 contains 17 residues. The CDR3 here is CASSLEVGHPTLYEQYF. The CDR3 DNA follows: TGTGCCAGCAGCTTAGAAGTGGGGCACCCTACCCTCTACGAGCAGTACTTC.

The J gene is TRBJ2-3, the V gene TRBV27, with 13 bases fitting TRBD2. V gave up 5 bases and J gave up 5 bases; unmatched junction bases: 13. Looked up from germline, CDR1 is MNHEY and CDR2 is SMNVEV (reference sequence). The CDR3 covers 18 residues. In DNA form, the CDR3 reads TGTGCCAGCAGTCACTCGTACGGACTAGCGGGAGCAGGAGATACGCAGTATTTT. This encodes CASSHSYGLAGAGDTQYF.

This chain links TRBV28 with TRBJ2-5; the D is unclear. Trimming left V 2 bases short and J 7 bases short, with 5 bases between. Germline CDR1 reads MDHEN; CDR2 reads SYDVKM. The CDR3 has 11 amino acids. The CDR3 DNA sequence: TGTGCCAGCAGTTTAACCGGGACCCAGTACTTC. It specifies CASSLTGTQYF.

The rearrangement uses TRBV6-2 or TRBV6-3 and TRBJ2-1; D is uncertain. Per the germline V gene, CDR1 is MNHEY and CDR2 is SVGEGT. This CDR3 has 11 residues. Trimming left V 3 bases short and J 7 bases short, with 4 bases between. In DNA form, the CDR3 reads TGTGCCAGCAGTTATTCAAATGAGCAGTTCTTC. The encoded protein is CASSYSNEQFF.

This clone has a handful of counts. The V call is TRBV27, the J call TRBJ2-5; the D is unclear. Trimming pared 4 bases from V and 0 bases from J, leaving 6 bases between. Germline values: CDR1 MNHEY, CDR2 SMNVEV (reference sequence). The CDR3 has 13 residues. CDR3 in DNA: TGTGCCAGCAGTTCCCAGTACCAAGAGACCCAGTACTTC. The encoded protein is CASSSQYQETQYF.

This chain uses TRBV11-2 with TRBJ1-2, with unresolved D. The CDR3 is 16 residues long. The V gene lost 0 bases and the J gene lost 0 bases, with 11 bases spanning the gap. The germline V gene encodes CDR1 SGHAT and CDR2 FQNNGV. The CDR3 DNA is TGTGCCAGCAGCTTAGACGGTGCCGTATCTAACTATGGCTACACCTTC. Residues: CASSLDGAVSNYGYTF.

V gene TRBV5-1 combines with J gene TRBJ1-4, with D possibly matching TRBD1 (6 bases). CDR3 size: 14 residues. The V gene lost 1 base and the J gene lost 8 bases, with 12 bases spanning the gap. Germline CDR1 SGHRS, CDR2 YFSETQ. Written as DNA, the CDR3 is TGCGCCAGCAGCTTGACAGGGATGGAGGAAAAACTGTTTTTT. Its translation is CASSLTGMEEKLFF.

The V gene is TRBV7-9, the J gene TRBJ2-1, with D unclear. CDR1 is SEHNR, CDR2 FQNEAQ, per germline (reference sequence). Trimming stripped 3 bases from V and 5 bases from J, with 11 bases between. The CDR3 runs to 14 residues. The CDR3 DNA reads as TGTGCCAGCAGCTTTCGATTCGACAACAATGAGCAGTTCTTC. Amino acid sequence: CASSFRFDNNEQFF. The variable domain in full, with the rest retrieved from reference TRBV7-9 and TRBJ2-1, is DTGVSQNPRHKITKRGQNVTFRCDPISEHNRLYWYRQTLGQGPEFLTYFQNEAQLEKSRLLSDRFSAERPKGSFSTLEIQRTEQGDSAMYLCASSFRFDNNEQFFGPGTRLTVL.

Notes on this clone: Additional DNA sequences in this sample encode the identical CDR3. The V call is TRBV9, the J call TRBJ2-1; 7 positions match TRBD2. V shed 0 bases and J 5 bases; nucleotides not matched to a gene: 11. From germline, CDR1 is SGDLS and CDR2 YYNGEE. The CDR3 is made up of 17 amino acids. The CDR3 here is CASSVDVGLAGNNEQFF. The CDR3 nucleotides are TGTGCCAGCAGCGTAGACGTTGGATTAGCGGGTAACAATGAGCAGTTCTTC.

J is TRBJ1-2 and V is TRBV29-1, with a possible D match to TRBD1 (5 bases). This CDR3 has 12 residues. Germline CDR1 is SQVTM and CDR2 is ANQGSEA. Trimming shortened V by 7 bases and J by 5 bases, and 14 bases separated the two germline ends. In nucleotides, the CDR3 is TGCAGCGGGGGGGACGGGTTTTATGGCTACACCTTC. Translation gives CSGGDGFYGYTF.

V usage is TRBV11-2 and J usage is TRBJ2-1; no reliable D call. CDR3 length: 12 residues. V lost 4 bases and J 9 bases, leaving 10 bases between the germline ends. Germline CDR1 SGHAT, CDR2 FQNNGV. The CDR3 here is CASSSTVPEQFF. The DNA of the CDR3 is TGTGCCAGCAGCTCCACGGTTCCTGAGCAGTTCTTC.

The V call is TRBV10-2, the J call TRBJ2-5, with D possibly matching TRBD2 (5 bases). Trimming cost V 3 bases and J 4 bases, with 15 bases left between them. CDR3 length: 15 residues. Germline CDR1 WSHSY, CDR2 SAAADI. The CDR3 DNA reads TGCGCCAGCAGTGACAGCGGCAACGTGGGAGAGACCCAGTACTTC. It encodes CASSDSGNVGETQYF.

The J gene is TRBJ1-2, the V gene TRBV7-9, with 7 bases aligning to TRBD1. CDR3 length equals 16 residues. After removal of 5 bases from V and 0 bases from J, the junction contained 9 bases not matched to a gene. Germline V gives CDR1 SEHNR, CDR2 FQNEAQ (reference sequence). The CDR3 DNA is TGTGCCAGCAGCATGACAGGGTCATCTACTAACTATGGCTACACCTTC. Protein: CASSMTGSSTNYGYTF.

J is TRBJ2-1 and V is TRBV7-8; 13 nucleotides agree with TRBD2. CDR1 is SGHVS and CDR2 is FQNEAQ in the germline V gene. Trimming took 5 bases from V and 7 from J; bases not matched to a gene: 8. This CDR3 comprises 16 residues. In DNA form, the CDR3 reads TGTGCCAGCAGCACCTGGACTAGCGGGAGAAAAAATGAGCAGTTCTTC. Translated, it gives CASSTWTSGRKNEQFF.

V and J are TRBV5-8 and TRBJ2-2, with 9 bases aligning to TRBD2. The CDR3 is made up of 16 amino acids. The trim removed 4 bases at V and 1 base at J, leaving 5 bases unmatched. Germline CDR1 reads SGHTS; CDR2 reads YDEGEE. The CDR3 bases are TGTGCCAGCAGCCAGGGGACTAGCAGGAACACCGGGGAGCTGTTTTTT. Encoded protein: CASSQGTSRNTGELFF.

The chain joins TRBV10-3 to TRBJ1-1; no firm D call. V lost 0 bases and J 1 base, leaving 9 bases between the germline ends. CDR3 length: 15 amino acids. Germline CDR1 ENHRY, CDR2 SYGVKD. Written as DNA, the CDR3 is TGTGCCATCAGTGAGTCGAACAGACAGAACACTGAAGCTTTCTTT. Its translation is CAISESNRQNTEAFF.

The CDR3 region is CASSLGTSAETQYF. CDR3 DNA: TGTGCCAGCAGCTTAGGGACTAGCGCAGAGACCCAGTACTTC. This chain connects TRBV11-2 to TRBJ2-5; 9 nucleotides line up with TRBD2. CDR3 length: 14 amino acids. CDR1 is SGHAT and CDR2 is FQNNGV in the germline V gene. Trimming at V came to 1 base and at J to 4 bases, leaving 1 base not matched to a gene.

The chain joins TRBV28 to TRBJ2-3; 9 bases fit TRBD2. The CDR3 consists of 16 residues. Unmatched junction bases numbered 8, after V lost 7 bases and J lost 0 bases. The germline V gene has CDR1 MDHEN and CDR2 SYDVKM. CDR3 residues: CASTSAGLASTDTQYF. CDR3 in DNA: TGTGCCAGCACCTCAGCGGGACTAGCCAGCACAGATACGCAGTATTTT. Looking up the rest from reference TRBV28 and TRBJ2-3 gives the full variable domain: DVKVTQSSRYLVKRTGEKVFLECVQDMDHENMFWYRQDPGLGLRLIYFSYDVKMKEKGDIPEGYSVSREKKERFSLILESASTNQTSMYLCASTSAGLASTDTQYFGPGTRLTVL.

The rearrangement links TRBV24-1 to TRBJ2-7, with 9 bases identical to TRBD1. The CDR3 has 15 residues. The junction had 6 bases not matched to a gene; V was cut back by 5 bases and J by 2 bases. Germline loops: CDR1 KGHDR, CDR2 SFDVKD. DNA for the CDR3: TGTGCCACCAGTGGCCCCGGGACAGGGACCTACGAGCAGTACTTC. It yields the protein CATSGPGTGTYEQYF.

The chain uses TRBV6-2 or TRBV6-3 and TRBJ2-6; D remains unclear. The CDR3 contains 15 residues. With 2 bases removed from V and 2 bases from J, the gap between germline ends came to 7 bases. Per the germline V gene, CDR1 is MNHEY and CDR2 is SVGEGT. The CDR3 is CASSYAGAGANVLTF. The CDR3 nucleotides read TGTGCCAGCAGTTACGCAGGCGCTGGGGCCAACGTCCTGACTTTC.

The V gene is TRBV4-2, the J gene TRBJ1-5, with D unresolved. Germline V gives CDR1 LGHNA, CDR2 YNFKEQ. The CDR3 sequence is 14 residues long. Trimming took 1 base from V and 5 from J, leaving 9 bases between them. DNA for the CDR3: TGTGCCAGCAGCCAAGCGATTTCCTATCAGCCCCAGCATTTT. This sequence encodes CASSQAISYQPQHF.

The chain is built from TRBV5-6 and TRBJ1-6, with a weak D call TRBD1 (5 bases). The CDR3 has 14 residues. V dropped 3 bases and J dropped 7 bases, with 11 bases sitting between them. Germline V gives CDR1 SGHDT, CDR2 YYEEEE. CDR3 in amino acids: CASSSPTENSPLHF. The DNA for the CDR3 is TGTGCCAGCAGCTCCCCGACAGAGAATTCACCCCTCCACTTT. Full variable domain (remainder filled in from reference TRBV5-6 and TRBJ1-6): DAGVTQSPTHLIKTRGQQVTLRCSPKSGHDTVSWYQQALGQGPQFIFQYYEEEERQRGNFPDRFSGHQFPNYSSELNVNALLLGDSALYLCASSSPTENSPLHFGNGTRLTVT.

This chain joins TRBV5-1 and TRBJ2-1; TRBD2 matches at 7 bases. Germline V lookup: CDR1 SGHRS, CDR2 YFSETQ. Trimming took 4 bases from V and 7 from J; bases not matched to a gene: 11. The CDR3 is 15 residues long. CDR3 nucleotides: TGCGCCAGCAGCAACCCGGGACTACGCACTAATGAGCAGTTCTTC. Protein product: CASSNPGLRTNEQFF.

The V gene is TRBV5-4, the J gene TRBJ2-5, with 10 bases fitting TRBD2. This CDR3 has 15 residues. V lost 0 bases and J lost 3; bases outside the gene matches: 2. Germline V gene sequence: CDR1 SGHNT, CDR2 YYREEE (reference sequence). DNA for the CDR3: TGTGCCAGCAGCTTGGGGCTAGCGGGAGAAGAGACCCAGTACTTC. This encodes CASSLGLAGEETQYF.